These 13 T cell receptor beta chains share one sample of origin, sequenced in a study of cytomegalovirus exposure and HLA in healthy donors (dated by TCRdb to the late 2010s). Preparation of the library involved the immunoSEQ multiplex PCR assay. For the multiplex PCR, a mixture combining 60 forward primers for TCR Vbeta segments and 13 reverse primers for TCR Jbeta segments was used. In its TCRdb copy, this immuneACCESS table keeps in-frame sequences only and misses some clones. Where compared with another copy, unresolved V genes explain less than half of these, and the others have no known cause. Here the sample has tens of thousands of clones; about four fifths occur a single time. The ten most abundant clones make up around 54% of the sample. Source material: PBMCs. These receptors came from a man between 45 and 60 years old in good health and CMV-seropositive.

A note on this clone: One end of the junction varies from germline; a read error may be responsible. Here the CDR3 reads CVSSWGSRGRSGETQYF. The CDR3 bases are TGTGTCAGCAGTTGGGGGTCCCGCGGGAGGTCCGGAGAGACCCAGTACTTC. V gene TRBV28 combines with J gene TRBJ2-5; 8 nucleotides match TRBD2. The CDR3 runs to 17 residues. Germline V gene data show CDR1 as MDHEN and CDR2 as SYDVKM.

The CDR3 loop reads CASSLLLYEQYF. As DNA, the CDR3 is TGTGCCAGCAGCTTGCTTCTGTACGAGCAGTACTTC. The V gene is TRBV5-8, the J gene TRBJ2-7; D is ambiguous. Germline V gene data show CDR1 as SGHTS and CDR2 as YDEGEE. The V end lost 1 base, the J end lost 4 bases, and 6 bases lay between the germline ends. The CDR3 consists of 12 residues.

This chain connects TRBV11-2 to TRBJ1-6; TRBD1 matches 7 bases. CDR1 and CDR2 from the germline V gene are SGHAT and FQNNGV. The CDR3 has 14 amino acids. V lost 6 bases, J lost 7 bases, and 6 bases stayed unmatched. CDR3 DNA sequence: TGTGCCAGCAGTCGCGGGACAGACAATTCACCCCTCCACTTT. As protein: CASSRGTDNSPLHF.

In nucleotides, the CDR3 is TGTGCCTGGAGTATGGGGGAGGGCCGAGAGACCCAGTACTTC. Encoded protein: CAWSMGEGRETQYF. V is TRBV30 and J is TRBJ2-5; 7 bases fit TRBD2. The CDR3 sequence is 14 residues long. Germline V gene sequence: CDR1 GTSNPN, CDR2 SVGIG (reference sequence). The V and J ends lost 2 bases and 4 bases, in that order; junction bases with no gene match: 7.

The sample holds a few counts of this clone. Just one base apart from a much larger clone, this may be a read error. Other DNA sequences in this sample translate to the same CDR3. The chain links TRBV9 to TRBJ2-7; tentative D call: TRBD1 (6 bases). CDR3 length equals 15 residues. Germline V gene lookup returns CDR1 SGDLS and CDR2 YYNGEE. CDR3 amino acids: CASSSQGPSSSEQYF. The CDR3 nucleotides read TGTGCCAGCAGCTCCCAGGGGCCCAGCTCCTCCGAGCAGTACTTT.

This clone was found a few times. The gene calls are TRBV19 and TRBJ1-1; 7 bases line up with TRBD1. Per the germline V gene, CDR1 is LNHDA and CDR2 is SQIVND (reference sequence). This CDR3 is built from 15 residues. The junction had 4 bases not matched to a gene; V was cut back by 3 bases and J by 0 bases. The CDR3 sequence is CASSMGQIMNTEAFF. CDR3 in DNA: TGTGCCAGTAGTATGGGACAGATTATGAACACTGAAGCTTTCTTT.

The rearrangement links TRBV6-5 to TRBJ2-2; tentatively, D is TRBD2 (5 bases). V shed 6 bases and J shed 5 bases, with 13 bases lying between them. This CDR3 is built from 14 residues. Germline CDR1 is MNHEY and CDR2 is SVGAGI. CDR3 sequence reads: CASSPPGMTGELFF. CDR3 bases: TGTGCCAGCAGCCCCCCCGGGATGACCGGGGAGCTGTTTTTT.

The chain carries TRBV5-6 and TRBJ2-7, with TRBD2 matching 11 bases. The V gene's germline CDR1 is SGHDT and CDR2 YYEEEE. The CDR3 is 15 amino acids. V was pared by 3 bases and J by 3 bases, with 5 bases of the junction left unmatched. The CDR3 reads CASSSRLAGNYEQYF. DNA for the CDR3: TGTGCCAGCAGCTCCAGACTAGCGGGGAACTACGAGCAGTACTTC.

This clone has more than one count but fewer than ten. This chain uses TRBV2 with TRBJ2-1; the match to TRBD1 covers 8 bases. Germline values: CDR1 SNHLY, CDR2 FYNNEI. The CDR3 has 18 residues. V was clipped by 4 bases and J by 4 bases; unmatched bases: 15. The CDR3: CASSGAGGEIRLYNEQFF. In DNA, the CDR3 is TGTGCCAGCAGTGGAGCAGGGGGCGAAATTAGGTTGTACAATGAGCAGTTCTTC. The full variable domain, with the rest looked up from reference TRBV2 and TRBJ2-1, is EPEVTQTPSHQVTQMGQEVILRCVPISNHLYFYWYRQILGQKVEFLVSFYNNEISEKSEIFDDQFSVERPDGSNFTLKIRSTKLEDSAMYFCASSGAGGEIRLYNEQFFGPGTRLTVL.

The chain joins TRBV13 to TRBJ2-7, with D unresolved. The CDR3 contains 12 residues. V lost 0 bases to trimming and J lost 5 bases, with 5 bases between them. From germline, CDR1 is PRHDT and CDR2 FYEKMQ (reference sequence). CDR3 in DNA: TGTGCCAGCAGCTTAGGCCTTAACGAGCAGTACTTC. Amino acids: CASSLGLNEQYF. Full variable domain (rest looked up from reference TRBV13 and TRBJ2-7): AAGVIQSPRHLIKEKRETATLKCYPIPRHDTVYWYQQGPGQDPQFLISFYEKMQSDKGSIPDRFSAQQFSDYHSELNMSSLELGDSALYFCASSLGLNEQYFGPGTRLTVT.

The chain recombines TRBV7-2 with TRBJ2-5; 7 positions agree with TRBD1. Germline values: CDR1 SGHTA, CDR2 FQGNSA. The length of the CDR3 is 13 residues. The V segment lost 5 bases and the J segment 3 bases; nucleotides outside the gene matches: 3. The CDR3 nucleotides read TGTGCCAGCAGCCGACAGGGAAAAGAGACCCAGTACTTC. This gives the protein CASSRQGKETQYF.

The chain links TRBV7-2 to TRBJ1-3; perhaps TRBD1 as D (5 bases). The CDR3 runs to 17 residues. V dropped 5 bases and J dropped 0 bases, with 17 bases sitting between them. The germline CDR1 and CDR2 sequences are SGHTA and FQGNSA. In DNA form, the CDR3 reads TGTGCCAGCAGCCCGAGCAGGGATTTGATCTCTGGAAACACCATATATTTT. It yields the protein CASSPSRDLISGNTIYF.

J is TRBJ2-7 and V is TRBV6-1; D is possibly TRBD1 (6 bases). V dropped 0 bases and J dropped 4 bases, with 10 bases sitting between them. The length of the CDR3 is 14 residues. Germline assignment: CDR1 MNHNS and CDR2 SASEGT. The CDR3 DNA is TGTGCCAGCAGTGAAGCTACAGGGTGGTACGAGCAGTACTTC. Amino acid sequence: CASSEATGWYEQYF.